This T cell receptor beta chain came from a study of blood T cell repertoires in COVID-19. Data came from immunoSEQ multiplex PCR; TCRdb stores just in-frame clones and leaves some out. This table holds around 110,000 clones, about two thirds found once. In germline, CDR1 is MRHNA, CDR2 SNTAGT. J was trimmed by 4 bases and V by 8 bases; bases with no gene match: 1. The CDR3 contains 11 residues. Material for sequencing was peripheral blood. V and J are TRBV6-4 and TRBJ2-7, with TRBD2 identical over 8 bases. The clonotype originates from a human donor with acute or convalescent COVID-19. The donor label of this sample is uncertain. CDR3 sequence: CASRGGYEQYF. DNA of the CDR3: TGTGCCAGCCGGGGGGGATACGAGCAGTACTTC.